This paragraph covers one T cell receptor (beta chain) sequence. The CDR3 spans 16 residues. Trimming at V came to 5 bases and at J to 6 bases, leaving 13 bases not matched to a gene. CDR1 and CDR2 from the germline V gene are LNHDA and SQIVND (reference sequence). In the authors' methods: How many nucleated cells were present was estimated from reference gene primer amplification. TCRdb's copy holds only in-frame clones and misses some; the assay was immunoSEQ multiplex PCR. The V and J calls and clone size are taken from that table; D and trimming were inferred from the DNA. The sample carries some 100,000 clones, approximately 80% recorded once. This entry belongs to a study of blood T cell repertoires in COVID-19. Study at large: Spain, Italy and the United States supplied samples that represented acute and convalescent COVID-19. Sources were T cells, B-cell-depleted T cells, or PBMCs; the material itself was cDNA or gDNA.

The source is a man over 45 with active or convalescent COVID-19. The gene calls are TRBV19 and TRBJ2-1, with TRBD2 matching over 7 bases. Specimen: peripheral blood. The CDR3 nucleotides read TGTGCCAGTAGTCCCAACCCTAGCGGCAGCTTCAATGAGCAGTTCTTC. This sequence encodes CASSPNPSGSFNEQFF.